Given below is one T cell receptor beta chain in context. The antigen it recognizes is unknown. No quality values exist for individual bases; no much larger clone is one base distant. Each collaborating institution followed its own protocols to collect whole blood in K2EDTA tubes. For TCRbeta analysis, collaborator samples were shipped as frozen whole blood, as isolated PBMCs, or as DNA extracted from either sample type. This sample stems from a study of blood T cell repertoires in COVID-19 (dated by TCRdb to 2018 to 2020). In the study overall: Samples covering the acute and convalescent phases of COVID-19 were provided by collaborators in the United States, Italy and Spain. Deeply sampled blood TCRbeta repertoires from subjects exposed to, actively infected with, or recovered from COVID-19 were included in the dataset. The prospective study material was composed of cDNA or gDNA derived from T cells, B-cell-depleted T cells, or PBMCs. HLA class I and class II types, where available, came from metadata supplied by the sample provider rather than from assay-based typing. A freely available public database, intended as a resource for researchers studying the immune response to SARS-CoV-2, is where the repertoires were released. Samples were obtained from the ongoing ImmuneRACE study (first 160 participants) and from 1,254 subjects provided by 6 global collaborators. The sample metadata nearly always contained a de-identified subject ID, COVID-19 status, age in years and sex.

TCRbeta CDR3 regions were amplified from genomic DNA by means of the immunoSEQ Assay, a bias-controlled multiplex PCR. Per the authors' processing: Within the assay, amplification of reference gene primers was used to estimate how many nucleated cells each sample contained. Sequence reads were collapsed and filtered to measure the absolute abundance of every unique TCRbeta CDR3 rearrangement. For each sample, productive Simpson clonality was calculated as the square root of Simpson's diversity index across productive rearrangements. TCRdb re-hosts the immuneACCESS table, in-frame sequences only. Its copies lack some clones; in the studies checked, an unresolved V gene accounts for under half of them, and the cause for the rest is not known. V, J and clone size derive from that table, while D and trimming were established from the DNA sequence. The sample has about 110,000 clones on record, almost 80% of them singletons. Roughly 17% of the sample rests with the top ten.

The research as a whole found: The quantity of clinical and demographic metadata differed by source and by participant and was supplied without curation.

The CDR1 and CDR2 encoded by the germline V gene are SQVTM and ANQGSEA. V drops 4 bases and J drops 3 bases, leaving 13 bases in between. Taken from cysteine to phenylalanine, the CDR3 has 14 residues. CDR3 DNA only is kept here, 42 bases in frame from base 1. This clonotype was obtained from a woman of 80 years or more with active or convalescent COVID-19. Recombination linked TRBV29-1 to TRBJ2-1, with TRBD1 tentatively as D gene (6 bases match). The sample consisted of peripheral blood. The CDR3 has the sequence CSVAPGQHYNEQFF. Read as DNA, the sequence is TGCAGCGTTGCCCCGGGACAACACTACAATGAGCAGTTCTTC.